This passage covers 6 T cell receptor beta chains from one sample sequenced in a study of shared clonotypes between healthy human individuals. Data came from immunoSEQ multiplex PCR; TCRdb stores just in-frame clones and leaves some out. The sample lists about a million clones, approximately 80% seen once, with roughly 0.83% in the top ten. What was sequenced was memory CD4+ T cells from PBMCs. Documented subset: CD45RA-negative fraction. Receptor source: a man younger than 35 in good health. Some clones in this sample may be carry-over from other donors' samples.

This rearrangement joins TRBV28 to TRBJ2-3; D might be TRBD2 (6 bases). The CDR3 consists of 16 residues. The V gene lost 4 bases and the J gene lost 1 base, with 15 bases spanning the gap. Per the germline V gene, CDR1 is MDHEN and CDR2 is SYDVKM. CDR3 coding DNA: TGTGCCAGCAGTTCCCGAACTAGCCGGGGCACAGATACGCAGTATTTT. Translated: CASSSRTSRGTDTQYF.

The J gene is TRBJ2-5, the V gene TRBV7-2; 11 bases line up with TRBD1. The last part of the DNA fits TRBJ2-7 better; the J call may be wrong. Germline loops: CDR1 SGHTA, CDR2 FQGNSA. This CDR3 contains 15 residues. DNA for the CDR3: TGTGCCAGCAGCTTAAGGGACAGGGGGTGGTACGAGCAGTACTTC. This encodes CASSLRDRGWYEQYF.

The genes are TRBV29-1 and TRBJ2-7, with D perhaps TRBD1 or TRBD2 (7 bases each). V shed 7 bases and J shed 3 bases, with 19 bases lying between them. The CDR3 is made up of 14 amino acids. Germline V CDR1 and CDR2: SQVTM, ANQGSEA. The chain's CDR3 is CSATGRGGDYEQYF. In DNA, the CDR3 is TGCAGCGCGACAGGGAGGGGCGGCGACTACGAGCAGTACTTC.

This rearrangement joins TRBV28 to TRBJ1-2; D not certain. The CDR3 length is 14 residues. Trimming removed 1 base at V and 7 bases at J, with 13 bases between. Germline CDR1 reads MDHEN; CDR2 reads SYDVKM. CDR3 in amino acids: CASSLYPDERGYTF. CDR3 sequence (DNA): TGTGCCAGCAGTTTATACCCTGATGAGCGTGGCTACACCTTC.

This chain joins TRBV9 and TRBJ2-1; possible D gene TRBD2, 5 bases. Trimming stripped 3 bases from V and 5 bases from J, with 15 bases between. The germline V gene encodes CDR1 SGDLS and CDR2 YYNGEE. This CDR3 contains 15 residues. The CDR3 spells CASSATGNAHNEQFF. CDR3 coding DNA: TGTGCCAGCAGCGCCACCGGGAATGCACACAATGAGCAGTTCTTC. The variable domain in full, with the rest retrieved from reference TRBV9 and TRBJ2-1, is DSGVTQTPKHLITATGQRVTLRCSPRSGDLSVYWYQQSLDQGLQFLIQYYNGEERAKGNILERFSAQQFPDLHSELNLSSLELGDSALYFCASSATGNAHNEQFFGPGTRLTVL.

A few counts support this clone. V gene TRBV11-3 combines with J gene TRBJ1-1, with D possibly matching TRBD1 (5 bases). This CDR3 is built from 15 residues. Trimming removed 1 base from V and 0 bases from J, with 9 bases in between. Germline V lookup: CDR1 SGHNT, CDR2 YENEEA. The chain's CDR3 is CASSLGIGVNTEAFF. As DNA, the CDR3 is TGTGCCAGCAGCTTAGGAATAGGGGTGAACACTGAAGCTTTCTTT.